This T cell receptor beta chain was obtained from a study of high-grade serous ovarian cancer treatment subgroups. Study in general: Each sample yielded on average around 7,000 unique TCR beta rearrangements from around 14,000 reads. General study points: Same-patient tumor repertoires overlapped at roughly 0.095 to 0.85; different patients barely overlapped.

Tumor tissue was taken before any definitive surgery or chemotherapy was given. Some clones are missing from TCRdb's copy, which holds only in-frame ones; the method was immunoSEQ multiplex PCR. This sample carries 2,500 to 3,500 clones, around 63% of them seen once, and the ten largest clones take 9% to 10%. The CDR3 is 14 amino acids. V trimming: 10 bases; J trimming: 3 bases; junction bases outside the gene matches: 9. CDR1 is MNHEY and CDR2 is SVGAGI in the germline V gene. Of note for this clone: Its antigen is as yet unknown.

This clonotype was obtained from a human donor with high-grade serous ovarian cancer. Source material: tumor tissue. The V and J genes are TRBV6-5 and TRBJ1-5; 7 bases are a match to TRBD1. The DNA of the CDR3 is TGTGCCACATCGTCGGACAGGTACAATCAGCCCCAGCATTTT. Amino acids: CATSSDRYNQPQHF.